One sample yielded the 32 T cell receptor beta chains listed below, sequenced in a study of beta chain features in type 1 diabetes. Of the isolated RNA, all was reverse transcribed, and so the sequenced material was expressed TCRB transcripts. Libraries were prepared by immunoSEQ multiplex PCR; TCRdb keeps only in-frame clonotypes and omits some of them. The repertoire holds about 350,000 clones, with around a fifth as singletons. The sample was naive CD4+ T cells from blood. All receptors come from a woman between 18 and 29 years old in good health.

This clone was seen more than once but under ten times. The chain is built from TRBV6-6 and TRBJ2-7; 11 bases map to TRBD1. V lost 8 bases to trimming and J lost 4 bases; unmatched junction nucleotides: 7. Per germline, CDR1 MNHNY and CDR2 SVGAGI (reference sequence). This CDR3 contains 14 residues. CDR3 DNA: TGTGCCAGCGACCGGACAGGGGGCCCTTACGAGCAGTACTTC. Residues: CASDRTGGPYEQYF.

This chain uses TRBV7-9 with TRBJ1-4; 7 nucleotides agree with TRBD1. Germline loops: CDR1 SEHNR, CDR2 FQNEAQ (reference sequence). Trimming at V came to 6 bases and at J to 5 bases, leaving 6 bases not matched to a gene. CDR3 length: 14 residues. The CDR3 sequence is CASRRGQDNEKLFF. In nucleotides, the CDR3 is TGTGCCAGCAGGAGGGGGCAGGACAATGAAAAACTGTTTTTT. The complete variable domain, with remaining parts taken from reference TRBV7-9 and TRBJ1-4, reads DTGVSQNPRHKITKRGQNVTFRCDPISEHNRLYWYRQTLGQGPEFLTYFQNEAQLEKSRLLSDRFSAERPKGSFSTLEIQRTEQGDSAMYLCASRRGQDNEKLFFGSGTQLSVL.

The chain has TRBV6-5 and TRBJ2-7; 10 bases fit TRBD1. This CDR3 is built from 13 residues. CDR1 MNHEY and CDR2 SVGAGI come from the germline V gene. J gave up 4 bases and V 6 bases, and 3 bases lay outside the gene matches. CDR3 in amino acids: CASRRDRGYEQYF. Here the CDR3 DNA reads TGTGCCAGCAGGAGGGACAGGGGATACGAGCAGTACTTC.

This clone was seen a few times. This chain links TRBV4-1 with TRBJ1-4; D ambiguous. V was trimmed by 4 bases and J by 1 base, leaving 7 bases between them. Germline CDR1 and CDR2: MGHRA and YSYEKL. The length of the CDR3 is 14 residues. The CDR3 spells CASSLSRTNEKLFF. In DNA, the CDR3 is TGCGCCAGCAGCCTAAGCCGAACTAATGAAAAACTGTTTTTT.

The table lists this clone with a few counts. The J gene is TRBJ2-7, the V gene TRBV6-1; no reliable D call. The germline CDR1 and CDR2 sequences are MNHNS and SASEGT. The CDR3 spans 11 residues. With 5 bases removed from V and 4 bases from J, the gap between germline ends came to 6 bases. CDR3 in DNA: TGTGCCAGCAGTTACGCGTACGAGCAGTACTTC. This translates into CASSYAYEQYF.

The gene calls are TRBV15 and TRBJ2-3; 10 nucleotides align to TRBD2. Germline CDR1 LNHNV, CDR2 YYDKDF (reference sequence). V trimming: 0 bases; J trimming: 7 bases; junction bases outside the gene matches: 10. The length of the CDR3 is 17 residues. The CDR3 spells CATSRDHEAGGAYTQYF. CDR3 DNA sequence: TGTGCCACCAGCAGAGATCACGAAGCGGGGGGGGCTTATACGCAGTATTTT. The complete variable domain, with remaining parts taken from reference TRBV15 and TRBJ2-3, reads DAMVIQNPRYQVTQFGKPVTLSCSQTLNHNVMYWYQQKSSQAPKLLFHYYDKDFNNEADTPDNFQSRRPNTSFCFLDIRSPGLGDTAMYLCATSRDHEAGGAYTQYFGPGTRLTVL.

The sample holds a few counts of this clone. V gene TRBV30 combines with J gene TRBJ1-1, with a possible D match to TRBD1 (6 bases). The CDR3 length is 15 residues. The V and J ends lost 3 bases and 1 base respectively, with 15 bases between them. Germline CDR1 GTSNPN, CDR2 SVGIG (reference sequence). The CDR3 sequence is CAWRDLTGRNTEAFF. The CDR3 coding sequence is TGTGCCTGGAGGGACCTTACAGGGAGGAACACTGAAGCTTTCTTT.

The rearrangement links TRBV18 to TRBJ2-7; TRBD2 matches at 13 bases. The CDR3 length is 15 residues. The V segment lost 3 bases and the J segment 7 bases; nucleotides outside the gene matches: 6. Germline V gene sequence: CDR1 KGHSH, CDR2 LQKENI. The CDR3 nucleotides are TGTGCCAGCTCACCCGGGACTAGCGGGAAGGGTGAGCAGTACTTC. It yields the protein CASSPGTSGKGEQYF. Full variable domain (rest looked up from reference TRBV18 and TRBJ2-7): NAGVMQNPRHLVRRRGQEARLRCSPMKGHSHVYWYRQLPEEGLKFMVYLQKENIIDESGMPKERFSAEFPKEGPSILRIQQVVRGDSAAYFCASSPGTSGKGEQYFGPGTRLTVT.

The chain uses TRBV18 and TRBJ2-1; 7 bases align to TRBD2. The CDR3 has 15 residues. Germline trimming cut 1 base from V and 0 bases from J; bases unmatched to any gene: 0. Germline V lookup: CDR1 KGHSH, CDR2 LQKENI. For the CDR3, the DNA is TGTGCCAGCTCACCACTAGCGGGCTCCTACAATGAGCAGTTCTTC. This gives the protein CASSPLAGSYNEQFF.

This clone was seen a handful of times. The chain combines TRBV7-9 with TRBJ2-5; 8 bases are a match to TRBD2. Per the germline V gene, CDR1 is SEHNR and CDR2 is FQNEAQ (reference sequence). The CDR3 spans 14 residues. V gave up 4 bases and J gave up 4 bases; unmatched junction bases: 5. The CDR3 DNA is TGTGCCAGCAGCTCCGGGGGGGCCGGAGAGACCCAGTACTTC. Its protein product is CASSSGGAGETQYF.

The chain is built from TRBV7-3 and TRBJ2-3; D gene unclear. The germline gives CDR1 SGHTA, CDR2 FQGTGA. Trimming took 0 bases from V and 0 from J, leaving 4 bases between them. The CDR3 loop spans 14 amino acids. The CDR3 is CASSLTSSTDTQYF. The CDR3 DNA follows: TGTGCCAGCAGCTTAACCTCTAGCACAGATACGCAGTATTTT.

This clone turned up a few times. V gene TRBV19 combines with J gene TRBJ1-1; no clear D gene. This CDR3 spans 13 amino acids. From germline, CDR1 is LNHDA and CDR2 SQIVND (reference sequence). V shed 7 bases and J shed 4 bases, with 13 bases lying between them. The CDR3 here is CASTEDWTTEAFF. The CDR3 region has the DNA TGTGCCAGTACGGAGGATTGGACCACTGAAGCTTTCTTT. Supplemented by reference TRBV19 and TRBJ1-1, the full variable domain reads DGGITQSPKYLFRKEGQNVTLSCEQNLNHDAMYWYRQDPGQGLRLIYYSQIVNDFQKGDIAEGYSVSREKKESFPLTVTSAQKNPTAFYLCASTEDWTTEAFFGQGTRLTVV.

There are a few counts of this clone. The rearrangement uses TRBV15 and TRBJ2-7; 9 nucleotides align to TRBD1. The CDR3 runs to 15 residues. The germline gives CDR1 LNHNV, CDR2 YYDKDF (reference sequence). V was clipped by 1 base and J by 5 bases; unmatched bases: 6. This chain's CDR3 is CATSRGTGGKDEQYF. The CDR3 coding sequence is TGTGCCACCAGCAGAGGAACAGGGGGCAAGGACGAGCAGTACTTC.

This clone was counted between two and nine times. The chain carries TRBV19 and TRBJ1-5; TRBD1 agrees at 8 bases. V gave up 6 bases and J gave up 5 bases; unmatched junction bases: 3. This CDR3 spans 13 amino acids. Germline CDR1 LNHDA, CDR2 SQIVND (reference sequence). The CDR3 nucleotides are TGTGCCAGTAGCCTGGGACAGGATCAGCCCCAGCATTTT. It encodes CASSLGQDQPQHF.

The chain links TRBV29-1 to TRBJ1-5, with 7 bases aligning to TRBD1. The V segment lost 6 bases and the J segment 6 bases; nucleotides outside the gene matches: 11. The CDR3 loop spans 14 amino acids. Germline V gene data show CDR1 as SQVTM and CDR2 as ANQGSEA. CDR3 loop: CSVSLQGTSQPQHF. CDR3 in DNA: TGCAGCGTCTCGTTACAGGGGACGAGTCAGCCCCAGCATTTT.

The chain uses TRBV29-1 and TRBJ1-4; D remains unclear. CDR3 length equals 13 residues. CDR1 is SQVTM and CDR2 is ANQGSEA in the germline V gene. V was trimmed by 7 bases and J by 3 bases, leaving 12 bases between them. CDR3 in amino acids: CSGLTAANEKLFF. The DNA for the CDR3 is TGCAGCGGCTTGACGGCGGCTAATGAAAAACTGTTTTTT.

This rearrangement joins TRBV29-1 to TRBJ2-1; 7 bases line up with TRBD2. J gave up 6 bases and V 6 bases, and 11 bases lay outside the gene matches. Looked up from germline, CDR1 is SQVTM and CDR2 is ANQGSEA. CDR3 length equals 14 residues. The CDR3 sequence is CSVYPGLVSNEQFF. DNA for the CDR3: TGCAGCGTCTACCCAGGACTAGTTTCCAATGAGCAGTTCTTC.

The chain carries TRBV4-1 and TRBJ2-1, with 9 bases lining up with TRBD2. The CDR3 sequence is 16 residues long. V lost 4 bases, J lost 4 bases, and 8 bases stayed unmatched. Germline loops: CDR1 MGHRA, CDR2 YSYEKL. CDR3 residues: CASSLSTSGPYNEQFF. The CDR3 bases are TGCGCCAGCAGCCTTTCGACTAGCGGCCCTTACAATGAGCAGTTCTTC.

This rearrangement joins TRBV11-2 to TRBJ2-1, with D perhaps matching TRBD2 (6 bases). Per germline, CDR1 SGHAT and CDR2 FQNNGV. The CDR3 consists of 17 residues. V lost 1 base and J lost 5, with 18 bases in between. The CDR3 here is CASSLGIGAGRDNEQFF. The DNA of the CDR3 is TGTGCCAGCAGCTTAGGGATTGGAGCGGGTAGGGACAATGAGCAGTTCTTC.

This clone showed up just once. V is TRBV14 and J is TRBJ2-3; 7 nucleotides agree with TRBD1. The CDR3 sequence is 16 residues long. V lost 4 bases and J lost 2; bases outside the gene matches: 9. Germline-derived CDR1 and CDR2 are SGHDN and FVKESK. The CDR3 DNA follows: TGTGCCAGCAGCCCCCTTACAGGGGCCCTCACAGATACGCAGTATTTT. Protein sequence: CASSPLTGALTDTQYF.

The V and J genes are TRBV7-9 and TRBJ2-7, with 8 bases fitting TRBD2. The V segment lost 2 bases and the J segment 1 base; nucleotides outside the gene matches: 1. The length of the CDR3 is 14 residues. Germline V gene data show CDR1 as SEHNR and CDR2 as FQNEAQ (reference sequence). The CDR3 loop reads CASSLQRGSYEQYF. Written as DNA, the CDR3 is TGTGCCAGCAGCTTACAGCGGGGGTCCTACGAGCAGTACTTC.

This clone was seen only a few times. This chain connects TRBV21-1 to TRBJ2-3; the table names TRBD2, a call not compared with the DNA. TRBV21-1 is noted as a pseudogene. The CDR3 spans 15 residues. The DNA for the CDR3 is TGTGCCAGCAGCAAAGAAGACTCGGAGACAGATACGCAGTATTTT. Translation gives CASSKEDSETDTQYF.

The CDR3 reads CASSQARDRFYGYTF. CDR3 DNA sequence: TGCGCCAGCAGCCAAGCTCGGGACAGGTTCTATGGCTACACCTTC. The genes are TRBV4-1 and TRBJ1-2; TRBD1 aligns across 8 bases. The CDR3 spans 15 residues. The V segment lost 1 base and the J segment 4 bases; nucleotides outside the gene matches: 5. Germline CDR1 and CDR2: MGHRA and YSYEKL.

This clone was observed a handful of times. V usage is TRBV30 and J usage is TRBJ1-1; TRBD1 matches 8 bases. CDR3 size: 14 residues. V trimming: 5 bases; J trimming: 0 bases; junction bases outside the gene matches: 5. Germline CDR1 GTSNPN, CDR2 SVGIG (reference sequence). The CDR3 is CAWDRGGLNTEAFF. The CDR3 DNA follows: TGTGCCTGGGACAGGGGTGGTCTGAACACTGAAGCTTTCTTT. Together with reference TRBV30 and TRBJ1-1, the CDR3 gives the full variable domain: SQTIHQWPATLVQPVGSPLSLECTVEGTSNPNLYWYRQAAGRGLQLLFYSVGIGQISSEVPQNLSASRPQDRQFILSSKKLLLSDSGFYLCAWDRGGLNTEAFFGQGTRLTVV.

This clone turned up a few times. The chain has TRBV7-8 and TRBJ2-3; 8 nucleotides agree with TRBD2. Looked up from germline, CDR1 is SGHVS and CDR2 is FQNEAQ. The CDR3 spans 17 residues. The trim removed 0 bases at V and 5 bases at J, leaving 10 bases unmatched. As DNA, the CDR3 is TGTGCCAGCAGCTTAGCGAACACAGCGGGGGTGGAAGATACGCAGTATTTT. It is translated as CASSLANTAGVEDTQYF. Using reference TRBV7-8 and TRBJ2-3 for the parts outside the CDR3, the full variable domain is GAGVSQSPRYKVAKRGQDVALRCDPISGHVSLFWYQQALGQGPEFLTYFQNEAQLDKSGLPSDRFFAERPEGSVSTLKIQRTQQEDSAVYLCASSLANTAGVEDTQYFGPGTRLTVL.

The V call is TRBV5-1, the J call TRBJ1-4; 10 bases map to TRBD1. V trimming: 4 bases; J trimming: 4 bases; junction bases outside the gene matches: 4. The CDR3 is 15 residues long. In germline, CDR1 is SGHRS, CDR2 YFSETQ. CDR3 DNA sequence: TGCGCCAGCAGCCGACAGGGGGCCGGTAATGAAAAACTGTTTTTT. This gives the protein CASSRQGAGNEKLFF.

CDR3 region: CASSQVSSYNEQFF. Written as DNA, the CDR3 is TGTGCCAGCAGCCAAGTGAGCTCCTACAATGAGCAGTTCTTC. This chain connects TRBV14 to TRBJ2-1; D unresolved. V shed 1 base and J shed 0 bases, with 4 bases lying between them. CDR3 length: 14 residues. Germline V gives CDR1 SGHDN, CDR2 FVKESK.

This clone came up a few times. This chain links TRBV30 with TRBJ2-3, with D tentatively TRBD2 (5 bases). CDR3 size: 13 residues. Germline V CDR1 and CDR2: GTSNPN, SVGIG (reference sequence). V gave up 3 bases and J gave up 4 bases, with 11 bases separating them. The CDR3 here is CAWRRGSADTQYF. Here the CDR3 DNA reads TGTGCCTGGAGGAGAGGGAGCGCAGATACGCAGTATTTT.

This clone showed up just a few times. This chain links TRBV30 with TRBJ1-2; D is unclear. Trimming left V 0 bases short and J 6 bases short, with 11 bases between. Germline-derived CDR1 and CDR2 are GTSNPN and SVGIG (reference sequence). CDR3 length equals 13 residues. CDR3 sequence: CAWSVGQVNGYTF. The CDR3 region has the DNA TGTGCCTGGAGTGTTGGGCAGGTCAATGGCTACACCTTC. Full variable domain (outside the CDR3, taken from reference TRBV30 and TRBJ1-2): SQTIHQWPATLVQPVGSPLSLECTVEGTSNPNLYWYRQAAGRGLQLLFYSVGIGQISSEVPQNLSASRPQDRQFILSSKKLLLSDSGFYLCAWSVGQVNGYTFGSGTRLTVV.

The chain uses TRBV4-1 and TRBJ2-7, with 9 nucleotides matching TRBD1. CDR1 and CDR2 (germline): MGHRA, YSYEKL. The length of the CDR3 is 15 residues. The V gene end was trimmed by 4 bases and the J gene end by 5 bases; junction bases not matched to a gene: 9. The CDR3 loop is CASSLKGQGKDEQYF. The CDR3 region has the DNA TGCGCCAGCAGCCTGAAAGGACAGGGGAAGGACGAGCAGTACTTC.

The chain joins TRBV7-9 to TRBJ2-5; 8 positions agree with TRBD1. After removal of 5 bases from V and 0 bases from J, the junction contained 5 bases not matched to a gene. The CDR3 has 15 residues. Germline CDR1 is SEHNR and CDR2 is FQNEAQ (reference sequence). In DNA, the CDR3 is TGTGCCAGCAGCCCCCGGACAGGGTACCAAGAGACCCAGTACTTC. Translated: CASSPRTGYQETQYF. Full variable domain (outside the CDR3, taken from reference TRBV7-9 and TRBJ2-5): DTGVSQNPRHKITKRGQNVTFRCDPISEHNRLYWYRQTLGQGPEFLTYFQNEAQLEKSRLLSDRFSAERPKGSFSTLEIQRTEQGDSAMYLCASSPRTGYQETQYFGPGTRLLVL.

The chain has TRBV28 and TRBJ2-1; TRBD2 aligns across 14 bases. Germline V gene data show CDR1 as MDHEN and CDR2 as SYDVKM. CDR3 length: 15 amino acids. The junction had 3 bases not matched to a gene; V was cut back by 3 bases and J by 8 bases. The CDR3 nucleotides are TGTGCCAGCAGTTTGACGACTAGCGGGAGGGATGAGCAGTTCTTC. Translated, it gives CASSLTTSGRDEQFF.